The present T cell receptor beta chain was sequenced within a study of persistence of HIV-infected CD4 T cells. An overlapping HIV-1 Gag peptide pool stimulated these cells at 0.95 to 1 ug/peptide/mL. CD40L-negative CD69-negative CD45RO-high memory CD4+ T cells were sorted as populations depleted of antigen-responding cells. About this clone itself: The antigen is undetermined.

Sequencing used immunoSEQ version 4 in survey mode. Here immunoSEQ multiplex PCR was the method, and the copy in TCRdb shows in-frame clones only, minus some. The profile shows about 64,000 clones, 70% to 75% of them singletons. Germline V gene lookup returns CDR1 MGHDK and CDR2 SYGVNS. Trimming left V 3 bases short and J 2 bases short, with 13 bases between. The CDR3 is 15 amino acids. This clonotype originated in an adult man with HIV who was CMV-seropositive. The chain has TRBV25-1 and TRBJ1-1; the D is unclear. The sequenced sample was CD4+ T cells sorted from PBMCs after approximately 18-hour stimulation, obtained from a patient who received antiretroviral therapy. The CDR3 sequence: CASSDNSVTNTEAFF. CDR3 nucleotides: TGTGCCAGCAGTGATAACAGCGTTACCAACACTGAAGCTTTCTTT.